A single sample is the source of the 14 T cell receptor beta chains below, sequenced in a study of CD8 T cells in ankylosing spondylitis (dated by TCRdb to 2016 to 2017). Receptor amplification or capture employed 5' RACE. Sequencing was performed on an Illumina HiSeq 2500. TCRdb's own reprocessing of the public reads used fastp at Q25 and MiXCR and kept productive beta chains. CDR3 protein sequences are deduplicated, and each keeps its most common genes and DNA. This sample is represented by some 250,000 distinct CDR3 sequences; roughly a tenth of them were singletons. The ten largest clones add up to 6% to 8.5% of the sample. The specimen was blood, either unsorted or a sorted T cell fraction (not recorded which). The receptors originated from a male donor with ankylosing spondylitis or in good health (not recorded which).

This clonotype has ten or more counts. Written as DNA, the CDR3 is TGCAGTGCTAGAGACAAGAGAGATGGCTACACCTTC. Translating it yields CSARDKRDGYTF. This chain links TRBV20-1 with TRBJ1-2; D ambiguous. Trimming removed 0 bases at V and 6 bases at J, with 8 bases between. Germline V gene data show CDR1 as DFQATT and CDR2 as SNEGSKA (reference sequence). This CDR3 has 12 amino acids.

This clonotype showed up many times. This chain joins TRBV20-1 and TRBJ2-1; 7 nucleotides align to TRBD1. V lost 6 bases, J lost 5 bases, and 13 bases stayed unmatched. The CDR3 spans 15 residues. Germline V CDR1 and CDR2: DFQATT, SNEGSKA (reference sequence). The CDR3 region is CSARGPRDSHNEQFF. The CDR3 DNA reads as TGCAGTGCGAGGGGCCCCCGGGACAGTCACAATGAGCAGTTCTTC.

In this sample, this clonotype turned up many times. V and J are TRBV12-3 or TRBV12-4 and TRBJ2-5, with 10 nucleotides matching TRBD2. The CDR3 runs to 16 residues. V was pared by 4 bases and J by 2 bases, with 7 bases of the junction left unmatched. CDR3 bases: TGTGCCAGCAGTTCGCCTAGCGGGGGCCCTCAAGAGACCCAGTACTTC. Its translation is CASSSPSGGPQETQYF.

This clonotype was detected a few times. The chain employs TRBV19 and TRBJ1-5; D gene uncertain. CDR1 is LNHDA, CDR2 SQIVND, per germline (reference sequence). This CDR3 has 14 residues. Deletions cut 6 bases from V and 5 bases from J, with 14 bases between. As DNA, the CDR3 is TGTGCCAGTAGCTCGAGGACGAATTATCAGCCCCAGCATTTT. Residues: CASSSRTNYQPQHF. The entire variable domain, with the rest obtained from reference TRBV19 and TRBJ1-5, is as follows: DGGITQSPKYLFRKEGQNVTLSCEQNLNHDAMYWYRQDPGQGLRLIYYSQIVNDFQKGDIAEGYSVSREKKESFPLTVTSAQKNPTAFYLCASSSRTNYQPQHFGDGTRLSIL.

This clonotype was picked up many times. The rearrangement links TRBV12-3 or TRBV12-4 to TRBJ2-5; no firm D call. V shed 6 bases and J shed 3 bases, with 5 bases lying between them. CDR3 size: 11 residues. The CDR3 loop reads CASRNEETQYF. CDR3 bases: TGTGCCAGCAGGAACGAAGAGACCCAGTACTTC.

This clonotype was observed a handful of times. The chain uses TRBV20-1 and TRBJ1-2; D is unresolved. Trimming cost V 3 bases and J 4 bases, with 12 bases left between them. The CDR3 spans 13 residues. Per the germline V gene, CDR1 is DFQATT and CDR2 is SNEGSKA (reference sequence). CDR3 amino acids: CSARIGQLYGYTF. The CDR3 region has the DNA TGCAGTGCTAGGATAGGGCAGCTCTATGGCTACACCTTC.

This clonotype occurred many times. V is TRBV12-3 or TRBV12-4 and J is TRBJ2-3; no clear D gene. The germline V and J ends were trimmed by 6 bases and 6 bases, with 19 bases remaining between them. The CDR3 extends over 15 amino acids. The CDR3 bases are TGTGCCAGCAGCTCGGCGATTGTTATCCCCGATACGCAGTATTTT. It translates to CASSSAIVIPDTQYF.

Many counts were recorded for this clonotype. This sequence joins TRBV11-2 and TRBJ2-2; D is perhaps TRBD2 (6 bases). Trimming took 4 bases from V and 2 from J, leaving 11 bases between them. Germline lookup yields CDR1 SGHAT and CDR2 FQNNGV. The CDR3 has 15 residues. The CDR3 bases are TGTGCCAGCAGCTCGGGACTCTCTAACACCGGGGAGCTGTTTTTT. As protein: CASSSGLSNTGELFF.

The V call is TRBV16, the J call TRBJ1-1, with 8 bases fitting TRBD1. Germline V gene sequence: CDR1 KGHSY, CDR2 FQNENV. The CDR3 sequence is 19 residues long. With V trimmed by 3 bases and J by 1 base, 16 bases remained unmatched. CDR3 amino acids: CASSQRTGRGGGKNTEAFF. In DNA form, the CDR3 reads TGTGCCAGCAGCCAGAGGACAGGGAGGGGCGGAGGAAAGAACACTGAAGCTTTCTTT.

The sample holds many counts of this clonotype. The genes are TRBV28 and TRBJ1-1; a possible D gene is TRBD1 (5 bases). CDR3 length: 15 residues. Trimming pared 5 bases from V and 1 base from J, leaving 14 bases between. CDR1 is MDHEN, CDR2 SYDVKM, per germline. CDR3: CASSIALGPNTEAFF. CDR3 in DNA: TGTGCCAGCAGTATCGCTTTGGGACCGAACACTGAAGCTTTCTTT.

This clonotype was picked up a small number of times. This rearrangement joins TRBV11-1 to TRBJ2-2, with TRBD1 matching 9 bases. V was pared by 5 bases and J by 6 bases, with 16 bases of the junction left unmatched. Germline CDR1 is SGHAT and CDR2 is FQDESV (reference sequence). This CDR3 comprises 18 residues. In DNA form, the CDR3 reads TGTGCCAGCAGCACCGGGACAGGGTATTCGTATCGGGCCGGGGAGCTGTTTTTT. Translating it yields CASSTGTGYSYRAGELFF. Looking up the rest from reference TRBV11-1 and TRBJ2-2 gives the full variable domain: EAEVAQSPRYKITEKSQAVAFWCDPISGHATLYWYRQILGQGPELLVQFQDESVVDDSQLPKDRFSAERLKGVDSTLKIQPAELGDSAMYLCASSTGTGYSYRAGELFFGEGSRLTVL.

This clonotype was seen many times. The chain joins TRBV20-1 to TRBJ2-7, with D unclear. The V end lost 5 bases, the J end lost 3 bases, and 5 bases lay between the germline ends. CDR1 is DFQATT and CDR2 is SNEGSKA in the germline V gene (reference sequence). The CDR3 contains 10 residues. Here the CDR3 reads CSASIYEQYF. The DNA of the CDR3 is TGCAGTGCTTCGATCTACGAGCAGTACTTC.

This clonotype came up many times. The genes are TRBV6-1 and TRBJ1-5; a possible D gene is TRBD1 (5 bases). CDR1 and CDR2 from the germline V gene are MNHNS and SASEGT. Trimming removed 8 bases at V and 7 bases at J, with 15 bases between. CDR3 length: 13 residues. CDR3 DNA sequence: TGTGCCAGCCAACGAGGCAACAGGCAGCCCCAGCATTTT. Protein product: CASQRGNRQPQHF.

In this sample, this clonotype turned up many times. The chain couples TRBV20-1 to TRBJ2-1, with 9 positions matching TRBD2. V gave up 1 base and J gave up 7 bases; unmatched junction bases: 11. The CDR3 is 16 amino acids. Germline-derived CDR1 and CDR2 are DFQATT and SNEGSKA (reference sequence). The CDR3 loop reads CSARGEVAGATNEQFF. CDR3 nucleotides: TGCAGTGCTAGAGGGGAGGTAGCGGGAGCGACGAATGAGCAGTTCTTC.